The clone carrying this T cell receptor (beta chain) was observed once. Its antigen is still unknown. This CDR3 region has 15 residues. V shed 0 bases and J 3 bases; nucleotides not matched to a gene: 4. From germline, CDR1 is SGDLS and CDR2 YYNGEE. Terminally differentiated effector memory CD45RA+ cells were left out of the naive CD8 fraction, which was CD45RO-negative and positively selected for CCR7. TCRdb's copy holds only in-frame clones and misses some; the assay was immunoSEQ multiplex PCR. The sample holds about 600,000 clones, about 95% seen once. This sample was taken from a study of shared clonotypes between healthy human individuals. Findings and caveats of the study: In the sorted subsets, rarefaction showed sequencing was incomplete despite large depth.

Material for sequencing was naive CD8+ T cells sorted from blood. The chain employs TRBV9 and TRBJ2-7; 9 bases agree with TRBD2. The sequence derives from a woman in her twenties or thirties in good health. The chain's CDR3 is CASSVEPSGVYEQYF. CDR3 coding DNA: TGTGCCAGCAGCGTAGAGCCTAGCGGGGTCTACGAGCAGTACTTC.